This record covers a single T cell receptor beta chain. Its specificity is not known. The sample belongs to a study of shared clonotypes between healthy human individuals. Study as a whole: The study enrolled a couple of women and a few men aged 18 to 49.

Study-level results: In a few donors, approximately 5% of naive CD4 clonotypes appeared in common. The four-donor shared clonotypes exceeded non-shared clonotypes in generation probability, with non-shared ones scoring lower. What rarefaction showed was incomplete sorted-subset sequencing despite large depth.

Trimming stripped 4 bases from V and 8 bases from J, with 17 bases between. The germline V gene encodes CDR1 SNHLY and CDR2 FYNNEI. The length of the CDR3 is 15 residues. Using immunoSEQ multiplex PCR, the repertoire was profiled, and TCRdb retains in-frame clones only, with some absent. This table holds about 730,000 clones, roughly 72% found once. The chain combines TRBV2 with TRBJ1-4; D possibly corresponds to TRBD1 (6 bases). Sample: memory CD4+ T cells sorted from blood. As to subset: CD45RA-negative fraction. This TCR was recovered from a woman aged 30 to 39 in good health. The CDR3, as DNA: TGTGCCAGCAGTGCGCAGGGGACGGGCCGCGAAAAACTGTTTTTT. It yields the protein CASSAQGTGREKLFF. Combining the CDR3 with reference TRBV2 and TRBJ1-4 gives the whole variable domain EPEVTQTPSHQVTQMGQEVILRCVPISNHLYFYWYRQILGQKVEFLVSFYNNEISEKSEIFDDQFSVERPDGSNFTLKIRSTKLEDSAMYFCASSAQGTGREKLFFGSGTQLSVL.